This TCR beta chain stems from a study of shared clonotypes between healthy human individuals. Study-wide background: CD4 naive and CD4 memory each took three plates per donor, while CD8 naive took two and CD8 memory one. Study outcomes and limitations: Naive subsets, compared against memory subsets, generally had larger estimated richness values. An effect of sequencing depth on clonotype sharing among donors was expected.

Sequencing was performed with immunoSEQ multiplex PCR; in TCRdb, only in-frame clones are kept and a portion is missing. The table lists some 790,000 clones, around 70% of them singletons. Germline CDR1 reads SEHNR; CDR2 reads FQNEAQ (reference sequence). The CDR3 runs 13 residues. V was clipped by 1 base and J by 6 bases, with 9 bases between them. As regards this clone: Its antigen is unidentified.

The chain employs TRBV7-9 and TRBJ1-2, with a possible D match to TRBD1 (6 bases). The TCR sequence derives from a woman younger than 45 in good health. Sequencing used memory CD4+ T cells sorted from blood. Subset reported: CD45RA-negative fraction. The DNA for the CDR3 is TGTGCCAGCAGCTTAGAATCAGGGGATGGCTACACCTTC. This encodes CASSLESGDGYTF. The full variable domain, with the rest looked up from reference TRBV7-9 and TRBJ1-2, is DTGVSQNPRHKITKRGQNVTFRCDPISEHNRLYWYRQTLGQGPEFLTYFQNEAQLEKSRLLSDRFSAERPKGSFSTLEIQRTEQGDSAMYLCASSLESGDGYTFGSGTRLTVV.